These 20 T cell receptor beta chains were all obtained from the same sample, sequenced in a study of CD8+ T cells in alopecia areata. Documented treatment: oral pan-JAK inhibitor, 5-10 mg twice daily. cDNA reverse transcribed from extracted RNA served as the sequencing template. Sequenced by immunoSEQ multiplex PCR; TCRdb stores in-frame clones only, minus some. This repertoire shows about 180,000 clones, less than 75% found once; its top ten account for around 15%. The specimen comprised CD4+ T cells sorted from blood, sampled at approximately week 55, from a patient treated with tofacitinib. The receptors were gathered from a human donor with alopecia areata.

The CDR3 bases are TGTGCCAGCAGCTTTAATCGCGGGGAGACCCAGTACTTC. Translated: CASSFNRGETQYF. The chain links TRBV5-4 to TRBJ2-5; possible D gene TRBD2, 5 bases. Germline CDR1 SGHNT, CDR2 YYREEE (reference sequence). V lost 2 bases and J 5 bases, leaving 10 bases between the germline ends. The CDR3 totals 13 residues.

This chain joins TRBV11-2 and TRBJ2-3; 9 nucleotides align to TRBD2. From germline, CDR1 is SGHAT and CDR2 FQNNGV. CDR3 length: 16 amino acids. With 5 bases clipped from V and 3 bases from J, the junction kept 9 bases outside the gene matches. CDR3 amino acids: CASSARPLAGTDTQYF. CDR3 nucleotides: TGTGCCAGCAGCGCCAGACCCCTAGCGGGGACAGATACGCAGTATTTT.

The chain uses TRBV4-1 and TRBJ2-6; TRBD1 might be the D (5 bases). The CDR3 loop spans 17 amino acids. The germline V gene has CDR1 MGHRA and CDR2 YSYEKL. The V and J ends lost 5 bases and 0 bases respectively, with 14 bases between them. CDR3 nucleotides: TGCGCCAGCAGCTCAGGGCCGGGTAACTCTGGGGCCAACGTCCTGACTTTC. It yields the protein CASSSGPGNSGANVLTF.

The rearrangement joins TRBV7-2 to TRBJ2-1; 9 bases agree with TRBD1. The CDR3 runs 17 residues. Germline values: CDR1 SGHTA, CDR2 FQGNSA. Germline trimming cut 2 bases from V and 0 bases from J; bases unmatched to any gene: 5. The CDR3 here is CASSLPKTGGSYNEQFF. The CDR3 DNA sequence: TGTGCCAGCAGCTTACCGAAGACAGGGGGCTCCTACAATGAGCAGTTCTTC.

The chain carries TRBV11-3 and TRBJ2-2; no clear D gene. Germline V gene data show CDR1 as SGHNT and CDR2 as YENEEA. The CDR3 length is 12 residues. With 2 bases removed from V and 4 bases from J, the gap between germline ends came to 2 bases. CDR3 nucleotide sequence: TGTGCCAGCAGCTTATTCACCGGGGAGCTGTTTTTT. Residues: CASSLFTGELFF.

This chain joins TRBV5-1 and TRBJ2-3; D is undetermined. CDR1 is SGHRS and CDR2 is YFSETQ in the germline V gene. The CDR3 consists of 14 residues. Trimming stripped 1 base from V and 0 bases from J, with 6 bases between. CDR3 bases: TGCGCCAGCAGCTTGTTCTTTAGCACAGATACGCAGTATTTT. It yields the protein CASSLFFSTDTQYF.

The chain uses TRBV19 and TRBJ1-5, with 8 bases lining up with TRBD1. From germline, CDR1 is LNHDA and CDR2 SQIVND (reference sequence). The trim removed 3 bases at V and 1 base at J, leaving 5 bases unmatched. This CDR3 comprises 16 residues. CDR3 residues: CASSIQGQVSNQPQHF. CDR3 sequence (DNA): TGTGCCAGTAGTATCCAGGGACAGGTCAGCAATCAGCCCCAGCATTTT.

A few counts support this clone. The rearrangement uses TRBV7-2 and TRBJ2-2; D is unresolved. The CDR3 has 14 amino acids. V lost 5 bases to trimming and J lost 1 base, with 8 bases between them. From germline, CDR1 is SGHTA and CDR2 FQGNSA. The CDR3 loop reads CASSPIKNTGELFF. CDR3 bases: TGTGCCAGCAGCCCTATTAAGAACACCGGGGAGCTGTTTTTT.

The V call is TRBV2, the J call TRBJ2-7, with D uncertain. CDR3 length: 13 residues. Trimming took off 4 bases at V and 5 bases at J, with 12 bases between the two ends. CDR1 SNHLY and CDR2 FYNNEI come from the germline V gene. The CDR3 bases are TGTGCCAGCAGTGCTAGTTCGGATCACGAGCAGTACTTC. Encoded protein: CASSASSDHEQYF.

This clone appeared a few times. Germline and junction disagree at one end, which may indicate a read error. The chain joins TRBV7-7 to TRBJ2-3; perhaps TRBD2 as D (5 bases). Germline CDR1 is SSHAT and CDR2 is FNYEAQ (reference sequence). CDR3 size: 15 residues. The CDR3 spells CASSELGLATDTQYF. Written as DNA, the CDR3 is TGTGCTAGCAGCGAGCTCGGTCTAGCCACAGATACGCAGTATTTT.

This sequence joins TRBV12-2 and TRBJ2-3; TRBD2 is the table's D call and was not checked against the DNA. TRBV12-2 has pseudogene status. The CDR3 runs to 15 residues. CDR3 nucleotide sequence: TGTGCAAGTCGATCTGGACTAGAAGGCACAGATACGCAGTATTTT. Translation: CASRSGLEGTDTQYF.

The gene calls are TRBV2 and TRBJ1-2; 10 bases are a match to TRBD1. The CDR3 spans 13 residues. V lost 5 bases, J lost 6 bases, and 3 bases stayed unmatched. Germline V gene data show CDR1 as SNHLY and CDR2 as FYNNEI. The CDR3 sequence is CASSWTGGHGYTF. In DNA form, the CDR3 reads TGTGCCAGCAGTTGGACAGGGGGACATGGCTACACCTTC.

The V call is TRBV11-2, the J call TRBJ2-1; D not certain. With 1 base removed from V and 0 bases from J, the gap between germline ends came to 4 bases. The CDR3 is 14 amino acids. Per the germline V gene, CDR1 is SGHAT and CDR2 is FQNNGV. CDR3 residues: CASSLAVSYNEQFF. CDR3 bases: TGTGCCAGCAGCTTAGCGGTCTCCTACAATGAGCAGTTCTTC.

This clone was picked up a small number of times. This sequence joins TRBV9 and TRBJ1-2, with 8 bases aligning to TRBD1. The CDR3 consists of 16 residues. Germline CDR1 SGDLS, CDR2 YYNGEE. Losses at the gene ends were 3 bases for V and 8 bases for J; bases not matched to a gene: 15. The CDR3 DNA reads TGTGCCAGCAGCGAGGGGCGACAGGGGACCTCTAGAGGCTACACCTTC. Protein product: CASSEGRQGTSRGYTF.

This clone turned up a few times. CDR3 amino acids: CSAQRGTQETQYF. CDR3 coding DNA: TGCAGCGCCCAAAGGGGAACCCAAGAGACCCAGTACTTC. The chain joins TRBV29-1 to TRBJ2-5; tentatively, D is TRBD1 (5 bases). V lost 7 bases and J lost 1, with 13 bases in between. Germline CDR1 and CDR2: SQVTM and ANQGSEA. The CDR3 has 13 amino acids.

This chain connects TRBV7-9 to TRBJ2-3; D is unclear. Germline V CDR1 and CDR2: SEHNR, FQNEAQ (reference sequence). V was clipped by 1 base and J by 1 base, with 3 bases between them. The CDR3 extends over 13 amino acids. The CDR3 sequence: CASSLGRTDTQYF. In DNA form, the CDR3 reads TGTGCCAGCAGCTTAGGGCGCACAGATACGCAGTATTTT.

The rearrangement joins TRBV29-1 to TRBJ2-3; D perhaps matches TRBD1 (5 bases). V was pared by 4 bases and J by 6 bases, with 8 bases between. This CDR3 spans 11 amino acids. The V gene's germline CDR1 is SQVTM and CDR2 ANQGSEA. The CDR3: CSVGYRDTQYF. In DNA form, the CDR3 reads TGCAGCGTTGGGTACAGGGATACGCAGTATTTT.

The chain has TRBV2 and TRBJ2-3; 9 bases match TRBD2. Germline V gives CDR1 SNHLY, CDR2 FYNNEI. V shed 3 bases and J 0 bases; nucleotides not matched to a gene: 4. This CDR3 region has 16 residues. The CDR3 loop is CASSDAGGPSTDTQYF. Written as DNA, the CDR3 is TGTGCCAGCAGTGATGCGGGGGGGCCCAGCACAGATACGCAGTATTTT.

The CDR3 nucleotides are TGTGCCATCCAGGACGACCAAGAGACCCAGTACTTC. It is translated as CAIQDDQETQYF. The chain couples TRBV10-3 to TRBJ2-5; D remains unclear. V was clipped by 8 bases and J by 0 bases, with 7 bases between them. Germline CDR1 reads ENHRY; CDR2 reads SYGVKD. This CDR3 comprises 12 residues.

The V gene is TRBV19, the J gene TRBJ1-5; D not resolved. CDR1 and CDR2 (germline): LNHDA, SQIVND (reference sequence). The CDR3 length is 13 residues. Trimming cost V 2 bases and J 4 bases, with 6 bases left between them. CDR3 nucleotides: TGTGCCAGTAGTATAAGAAGGAATCAGCCCCAGCATTTT. The encoded protein is CASSIRRNQPQHF.